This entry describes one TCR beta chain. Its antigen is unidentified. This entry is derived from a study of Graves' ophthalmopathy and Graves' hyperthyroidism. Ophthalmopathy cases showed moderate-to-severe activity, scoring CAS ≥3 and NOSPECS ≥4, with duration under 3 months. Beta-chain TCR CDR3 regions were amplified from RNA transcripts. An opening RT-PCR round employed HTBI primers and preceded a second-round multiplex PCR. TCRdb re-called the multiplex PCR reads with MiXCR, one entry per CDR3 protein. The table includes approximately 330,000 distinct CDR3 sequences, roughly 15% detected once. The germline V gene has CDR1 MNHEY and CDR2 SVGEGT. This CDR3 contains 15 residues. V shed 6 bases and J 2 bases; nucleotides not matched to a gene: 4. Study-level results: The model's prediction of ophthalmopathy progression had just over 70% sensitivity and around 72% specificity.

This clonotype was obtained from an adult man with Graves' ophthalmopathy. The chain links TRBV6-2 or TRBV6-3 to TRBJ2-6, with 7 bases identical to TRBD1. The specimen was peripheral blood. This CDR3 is CASSPQGAGANVLTF. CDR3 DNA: TGTGCCAGCAGCCCCCAGGGGGCTGGGGCCAACGTCCTGACTTTC.